Described below is a single T cell receptor beta chain sequence and its context. The antigen it recognizes is unknown. Base qualities were left out, and no much larger clone turns up one base away. This sample is drawn from a study of T cell changes during pregnancy in multiple sclerosis (dated by TCRdb to 2018 to 2020). About the study as a whole: The study examined how the T cell repertoire changed over the course of pregnancy in women with multiple sclerosis.

Including cysteine and phenylalanine, the CDR3 has 14 amino acids. Only CDR3 DNA remains: 42 bases, in frame from the first base. Compared with germline, V lacks 6 bases and J lacks 6 bases; bases without a gene match: 7. CDR1 is given as MDHEN and CDR2 as SYDVKM, both from the germline V gene. Libraries were built with the immunoSEQ multiplex PCR assay. TCRdb stores this immuneACCESS table with in-frame sequences only. Part of the clones is absent; in the studies checked, under half of the shortfall reflects unresolved V genes, and no reason is known for the rest. The sample profile shows fewer than 85,000 clones; about 93% of them were found once. The biggest ten clones account for 2.5% to 3% of the sample.

This material consisted of peripheral blood, taken after pregnancy. The TCR comes from a female donor in good health, enrolled as a control in a pregnancy study. This sequence uses TRBV28 and TRBJ1-4; 7 of the junction bases match TRBD1. The sequenced DNA is TGTGCCAGCAGCCGCCCAGGGGGAGATGAAAAACTGTTTTTT. The resulting protein is CASSRPGGDEKLFF.